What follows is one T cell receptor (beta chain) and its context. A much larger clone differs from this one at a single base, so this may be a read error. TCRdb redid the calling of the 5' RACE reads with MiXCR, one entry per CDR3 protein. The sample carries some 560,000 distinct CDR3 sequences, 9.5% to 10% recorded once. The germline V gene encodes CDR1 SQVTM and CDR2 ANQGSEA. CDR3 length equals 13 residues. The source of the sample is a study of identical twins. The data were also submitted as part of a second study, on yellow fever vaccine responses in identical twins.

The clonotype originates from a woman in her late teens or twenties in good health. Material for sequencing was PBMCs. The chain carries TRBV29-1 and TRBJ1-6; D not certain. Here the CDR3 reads CSVASAYNSRLHF. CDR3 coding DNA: TGCAGCGTCGCCAGTGCCTATAATTCACGCCTCCACTTT. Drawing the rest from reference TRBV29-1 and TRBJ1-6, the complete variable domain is SAVISQKPSRDICQRGTSLTIQCQVDSQVTMMFWYRQQPGQSLTLIATANQGSEATYESGFVIDKFPISRPNLTFSTLTVSNMSPEDSSIYLCSVASAYNSRLHFGNGTRLTVT.